The 16 T cell receptor beta chains given below trace back to one sample, sequenced in a study of blood T cells in healthy people across ages. PCR was performed a second time for about 6 to 12 cycles using a sample-barcoded 5' primer and a J-beta primer mix. TCRdb reprocessed the 5' RACE reads with MiXCR, giving one entry per CDR3 protein. Altogether about 690,000 distinct CDR3 sequences are present, less than 45% being singletons, with the ten largest covering around 32%. The sample consisted of blood. Source of these receptors: a man of 80 years or more in good health.

The gene calls are TRBV9 and TRBJ1-2; maybe TRBD1 (6 bases). The CDR3 sequence is 13 residues long. Trimming pared 0 bases from V and 4 bases from J, leaving 7 bases between. Germline values: CDR1 SGDLS, CDR2 YYNGEE. The CDR3 DNA follows: TGTGCCAGCAGCGTAGCACAGGGCTATGGCTACACCTTC. It yields the protein CASSVAQGYGYTF.

This rearrangement joins TRBV20-1 to TRBJ2-7, with D uncertain. CDR1 is DFQATT, CDR2 SNEGSKA, per germline (reference sequence). V was shortened by 3 bases and J by 1 base, with 10 bases between the two germline ends. This CDR3 comprises 13 residues. The CDR3, as DNA: TGCAGTGCTAGTGCCTGGAAATCCTACGAGCAGTACTTC. This sequence encodes CSASAWKSYEQYF.

Concerning this clonotype: The junction does not match germline at one end; this may be a read error. The chain is built from TRBV20-1 and TRBJ2-5; D is unresolved. The CDR3 consists of 11 residues. Germline V gene data show CDR1 as DFQATT and CDR2 as SNEGSKA (reference sequence). The CDR3 protein is CSARVVETQCF. CDR3 in DNA: TGCAGTGCTAGGGTGGTGGAGACCCAGTGCTTC.

This clonotype was recorded many times. The chain carries TRBV20-1 and TRBJ2-3, with D possibly TRBD1 on 5 matching bases. In germline, CDR1 is DFQATT, CDR2 SNEGSKA (reference sequence). This CDR3 is 15 amino acids long. V was cut by 2 bases and J by 0 bases, with 12 bases left in between. In DNA, the CDR3 is TGCAGTGCTAGAATACAGGCGGCTAGCACAGATACGCAGTATTTT. Amino acids: CSARIQAASTDTQYF.

Regarding this clonotype: One junction end does not reproduce the germline sequence, and a read error may be involved. The chain couples TRBV14 to TRBJ2-1; 9 bases map to TRBD2. Germline V gives CDR1 SGHDN, CDR2 FVKESK. The CDR3 totals 18 residues. The CDR3 DNA reads TGTGCCAGCAGCCAAGAGGGTTCGAGACTAGCGGAAAACAATGAGCGGTTCTTC. Protein sequence: CASSQEGSRLAENNERFF.

The rearrangement uses TRBV11-2 and TRBJ2-3; 7 bases fit TRBD1. V was clipped by 1 base and J by 10 bases; unmatched bases: 2. CDR1 is SGHAT and CDR2 is FQNNGV in the germline V gene. The CDR3 is 12 residues long. The CDR3 DNA sequence: TGTGCCAGCAGCTTAGGACAGGGAGCGCAGTATTTT. Translated, it gives CASSLGQGAQYF.

Concerning this clonotype: A much larger clone lies one base from this, so it may be a read error. V is TRBV5-1 and J is TRBJ2-3; TRBD1 matches at 9 bases. Germline V lookup: CDR1 SGHRS, CDR2 YFSETQ. The CDR3 extends over 14 amino acids. The CDR3: CASKRDRDADAQYF. CDR3 DNA sequence: TGCGCCAGCAAACGGGACAGGGACGCAGATGCGCAGTATTTT.

The V gene is TRBV7-6, the J gene TRBJ2-5, with D tentatively TRBD1 or TRBD2 (5 bases each). V lost 7 bases, J lost 2 bases, and 11 bases lay in between. Germline V gene sequence: CDR1 SGHVS, CDR2 FNYEAQ. This CDR3 is built from 13 residues. The CDR3 spells CASNLGRQETQYF. CDR3 nucleotide sequence: TGTGCCAGCAACTTGGGACGGCAAGAGACCCAGTACTTC.

This clonotype was seen once. The rearrangement links TRBV20-1 to TRBJ2-1; 11 positions agree with TRBD2. This CDR3 contains 15 residues. Looked up from germline, CDR1 is DFQATT and CDR2 is SNEGSKA (reference sequence). J gave up 10 bases and V 5 bases, and 13 bases lay outside the gene matches. The CDR3 DNA follows: TGCAGTGCTTCGTCCGGGACTAGCGGAACCTACGAGCAGTTCTTC. The encoded protein is CSASSGTSGTYEQFF.

This clonotype was counted a few times. The chain couples TRBV10-2 to TRBJ1-1; D is ambiguous. The CDR3 sequence is 13 residues long. CDR1 and CDR2 from the germline V gene are WSHSY and SAAADI. Between the trimmed V and J ends, which lost 0 bases and 2 bases, there was a span of 4 bases. The CDR3 here is CASSESLNTEAFF. The CDR3 DNA is TGCGCCAGCAGTGAGTCCCTTAACACTGAAGCTTTCTTT.

The table lists this clonotype with a few counts. The chain joins TRBV27 to TRBJ2-1, with 8 positions matching TRBD2. In germline, CDR1 is MNHEY, CDR2 SMNVEV (reference sequence). The V and J ends lost 5 bases and 4 bases, in that order; junction bases with no gene match: 13. This CDR3 has 17 residues. CDR3 residues: CASSPLSSGRLYNEQFF. The CDR3 coding sequence is TGTGCCAGCAGTCCCCTCTCTAGCGGGCGACTTTACAATGAGCAGTTCTTC.

This clonotype was counted once. CDR3: CASSPTSLGYNEQFF. The CDR3 DNA is TGTGCCAGCAGTCCGACTAGCCTTGGCTACAATGAGCAGTTCTTC. The chain joins TRBV28 to TRBJ2-1; 7 nucleotides match TRBD2. The CDR3 is 15 amino acids. V shed 5 bases and J 3 bases; nucleotides not matched to a gene: 7. Germline values: CDR1 MDHEN, CDR2 SYDVKM.

V is TRBV24-1 and J is TRBJ2-4; TRBD1 matches at 9 bases. Germline CDR1 and CDR2: KGHDR and SFDVKD. The CDR3 is 15 residues long. The V and J ends lost 5 bases and 7 bases, in that order; junction bases with no gene match: 8. The CDR3 loop reads CATSAPGTGPNIQYF. CDR3 in DNA: TGTGCCACCAGTGCCCCCGGGACAGGGCCGAACATTCAGTACTTC.

The gene calls are TRBV28 and TRBJ1-2; D possibly corresponds to TRBD1 (5 bases). The CDR3 has 16 residues. In germline, CDR1 is MDHEN, CDR2 SYDVKM. V shed 2 bases and J shed 4 bases, with 17 bases lying between them. CDR3 DNA sequence: TGTGCCAGCAGTTTAGCCCGAAAGACAGCAATCTATGGCTACACCTTC. Translating it yields CASSLARKTAIYGYTF.

The chain uses TRBV4-2 and TRBJ2-5; 7 positions match TRBD1. V trimming: 4 bases; J trimming: 1 base; junction bases outside the gene matches: 3. This CDR3 contains 14 residues. Per germline, CDR1 LGHNA and CDR2 YNFKEQ. CDR3 region: CASSPGQPQETQYF. CDR3 nucleotide sequence: TGTGCCAGCAGCCCGGGACAGCCCCAAGAGACCCAGTACTTC.

V gene TRBV3-1 combines with J gene TRBJ1-5; 9 bases match TRBD1. V lost 0 bases, J lost 6 bases, and 9 bases stayed unmatched. The CDR3 loop spans 17 amino acids. Germline V gives CDR1 LGHDT, CDR2 YNNKEL (reference sequence). CDR3 in DNA: TGTGCCAGCAGCCAAGAGGGGACAGGGAATGGAGGTCAGCCCCAGCATTTT. Translating it yields CASSQEGTGNGGQPQHF.